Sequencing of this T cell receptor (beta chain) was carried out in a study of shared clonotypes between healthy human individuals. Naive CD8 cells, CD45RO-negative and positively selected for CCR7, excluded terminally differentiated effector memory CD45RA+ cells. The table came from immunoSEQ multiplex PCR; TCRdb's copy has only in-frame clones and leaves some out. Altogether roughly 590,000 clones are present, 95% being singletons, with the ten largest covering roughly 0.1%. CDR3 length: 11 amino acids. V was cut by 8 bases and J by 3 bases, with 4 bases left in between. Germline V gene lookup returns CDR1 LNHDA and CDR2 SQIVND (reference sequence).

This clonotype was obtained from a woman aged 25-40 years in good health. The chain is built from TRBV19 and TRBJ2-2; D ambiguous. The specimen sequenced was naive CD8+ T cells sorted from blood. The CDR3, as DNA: TGTGCCAGTGCACACACCGGGGAGCTGTTTTTT. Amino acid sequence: CASAHTGELFF.